Listed here are 28 T cell receptor beta chains from one sample, sequenced in a study of blood T cell repertoires in COVID-19. Sequenced by immunoSEQ multiplex PCR; TCRdb stores in-frame clones only, minus some. The sample lists roughly 190,000 clones; under 90% were seen once. Material: peripheral blood. These receptors came from a man younger than 40 with active or convalescent COVID-19.

This clone was observed a single time. The chain combines TRBV3-1 (or the pseudogene TRBV3-2) with TRBJ2-1; 8 bases fit TRBD2. Unmatched junction bases numbered 9, after V lost 4 bases and J lost 7 bases. Germline V lookup: CDR1 LGHDT, CDR2 YNNKEL (reference sequence). This CDR3 is built from 15 residues. The CDR3 region has the DNA TGTGCCAGCAGCCCGTTGAACGGGAGGGCAAATGAGCAGTTCTTC. It specifies CASSPLNGRANEQFF.

This clone showed up just a few times. The chain combines TRBV28 with TRBJ2-4; D ambiguous. CDR3 length equals 13 residues. Trimming removed 1 base from V and 10 bases from J, with 11 bases in between. Per the germline V gene, CDR1 is MDHEN and CDR2 is SYDVKM. The CDR3 reads CASSLSLGTIQYF. The CDR3 bases are TGTGCCAGCAGTTTATCATTGGGCACGATTCAGTACTTC.

This rearrangement joins TRBV9 to TRBJ1-6, with no clear D. The germline CDR1 and CDR2 sequences are SGDLS and YYNGEE. This CDR3 comprises 14 residues. V lost 5 bases and J 1 base, leaving 7 bases between the germline ends. The CDR3 nucleotides are TGTGCCAGCAGAACGGAGTCCTATAATTCACCCCTCCACTTT. This sequence encodes CASRTESYNSPLHF.

The chain employs TRBV6-1 and TRBJ2-5, with TRBD2 matching 7 bases. V dropped 2 bases and J dropped 5; count of bases not matched to a gene: 5. The CDR3 sequence is 14 residues long. From germline, CDR1 is MNHNS and CDR2 SASEGT. The chain's CDR3 is CASSERGGRETQYF. Written as DNA, the CDR3 is TGTGCCAGCAGTGAACGCGGGGGTCGGGAGACCCAGTACTTC.

This clone has a single count. The V call is TRBV10-3, the J call TRBJ2-5; 9 bases line up with TRBD1. J gave up 4 bases and V 2 bases, and 8 bases lay outside the gene matches. CDR1 and CDR2 (germline): ENHRY, SYGVKD. The CDR3 contains 16 residues. Here the CDR3 DNA reads TGTGCCATCAGTGAGCGTAAGGGACAGGGAGCAGAGACCCAGTACTTC. Protein: CAISERKGQGAETQYF.

This sequence joins TRBV9 and TRBJ2-2; TRBD2 matches at 11 bases. The CDR3 runs 16 residues. After removal of 0 bases from V and 8 bases from J, the junction contained 6 bases not matched to a gene. CDR1 SGDLS and CDR2 YYNGEE come from the germline V gene. Here the CDR3 DNA reads TGTGCCAGCAGCGTAGGGGAAAGACTAGCGGGAGGGGAGCTGTTTTTT. Amino acids: CASSVGERLAGGELFF.

The rearrangement joins TRBV6-5 to TRBJ1-1; 11 bases are shared with TRBD1. Germline V gene sequence: CDR1 MNHEY, CDR2 SVGAGI. CDR3 length equals 12 residues. Losses at the gene ends were 4 bases for V and 13 bases for J; bases not matched to a gene: 5. This CDR3 reads CASSSLGQGDFF. DNA of the CDR3: TGTGCCAGCAGTTCCTTGGGACAGGGGGATTTCTTT.

The chain couples TRBV25-1 to TRBJ1-4, with 8 bases aligning to TRBD1. With V trimmed by 5 bases and J by 4 bases, 9 bases remained unmatched. The CDR3 is made up of 16 amino acids. CDR1 is MGHDK and CDR2 is SYGVNS in the germline V gene. CDR3 sequence reads: CASSPPPGQVNEKLFF. In DNA form, the CDR3 reads TGTGCCAGCAGTCCGCCCCCGGGACAGGTTAATGAAAAACTGTTTTTT.

The V gene is TRBV7-9, the J gene TRBJ1-2, with D possibly TRBD1 on 6 matching bases. The CDR3 extends over 15 amino acids. V was pared by 0 bases and J by 2 bases, with 10 bases between. Germline V gives CDR1 SEHNR, CDR2 FQNEAQ (reference sequence). The CDR3 region has the DNA TGTGCCAGCAGCTTAGCCAGTCAGGGGAACTATGGCTACACCTTC. Translated: CASSLASQGNYGYTF.

The J gene is TRBJ2-7, the V gene TRBV27; the D gene is possibly TRBD2 (6 bases). This CDR3 contains 14 residues. Per germline, CDR1 MNHEY and CDR2 SMNVEV (reference sequence). V was cut by 5 bases and J by 3 bases, with 14 bases left in between. In DNA form, the CDR3 reads TGTGCCAGCAGTCCGGGCGGGGCGATCTACGAGCAGTACGTC. It is translated as CASSPGGAIYEQYV.

The chain carries TRBV27 and TRBJ2-7, with 10 nucleotides matching TRBD2. V was clipped by 4 bases and J by 4 bases; unmatched bases: 7. Germline values: CDR1 MNHEY, CDR2 SMNVEV (reference sequence). This CDR3 comprises 15 residues. CDR3 DNA: TGTGCCAGCAGTTCGGCTAGCGGGAGTTGGTACGAGCAGTACTTC. Protein product: CASSSASGSWYEQYF.

This clone was detected only once. The chain has TRBV30 and TRBJ2-7; TRBD1 is a possible D gene (5 bases). Germline V gene lookup returns CDR1 GTSNPN and CDR2 SVGIG (reference sequence). V was pared by 1 base and J by 7 bases, with 14 bases between. The CDR3 length is 13 residues. In DNA form, the CDR3 reads TGTGCCTGGAGTGCCACAGGTTCACGGGAGCAGTACGTC. It encodes CAWSATGSREQYV.

The V gene is TRBV6-5, the J gene TRBJ2-3, with 8 bases aligning to TRBD2. The CDR3 has 16 residues. Germline trimming cut 0 bases from V and 1 base from J; bases unmatched to any gene: 3. Looked up from germline, CDR1 is MNHEY and CDR2 is SVGAGI. The CDR3 nucleotides read TGTGCCAGCAGTTACTCGCCGGGGGGGGGCACAGATACGCAGTATTTT. Translating gives CASSYSPGGGTDTQYF.

This clone showed up just a few times. V usage is TRBV10-3 and J usage is TRBJ1-3; D may be TRBD1 (6 bases). The V end lost 11 bases, the J end lost 3 bases, and 14 bases lay between the germline ends. This CDR3 is 13 amino acids long. CDR1 and CDR2 from the germline V gene are ENHRY and SYGVKD. The DNA of the CDR3 is TGTGCCTCGCACCACAGGGATGGAAACACCATATATTTT. It codes for CASHHRDGNTIYF.

As for this clone: The same CDR3 arises from other DNA sequences in this sample as well. The chain employs TRBV3-1 (or the pseudogene TRBV3-2) and TRBJ1-2; perhaps TRBD1 as D (6 bases). This CDR3 comprises 13 residues. Between the trimmed V and J ends, which lost 1 base and 7 bases, there was a span of 10 bases. Germline CDR1 is LGHDT and CDR2 is YNNKEL (reference sequence). The CDR3 reads CASSQGQGFGYTF. Here the CDR3 DNA reads TGTGCCAGCAGCCAAGGTCAGGGGTTTGGCTACACCTTC.

The chain is built from TRBV7-6 and TRBJ2-5, with 9 nucleotides matching TRBD1. J gave up 2 bases and V 1 base, and 2 bases lay outside the gene matches. Germline V lookup: CDR1 SGHVS, CDR2 FNYEAQ. This CDR3 comprises 15 residues. In nucleotides, the CDR3 is TGTGCCAGCAGCTTAGGAGGGACAGGGCAAGAGACCCAGTACTTC. Translation: CASSLGGTGQETQYF.

The chain is built from TRBV3-1 (or the pseudogene TRBV3-2) and TRBJ1-5; 10 bases are a match to TRBD1. Looked up from germline, CDR1 is LGHDT and CDR2 is YNNKEL (reference sequence). The length of the CDR3 is 15 residues. Unmatched junction bases numbered 3, after V lost 4 bases and J lost 3 bases. The CDR3 DNA is TGTGCCAGCAGCCTGGGACAGGGGTACAATCAGCCCCAGCATTTT. It yields the protein CASSLGQGYNQPQHF.

This chain joins TRBV3-1 (or the pseudogene TRBV3-2) and TRBJ1-1; D is ambiguous. Between the trimmed V and J ends, which lost 2 bases and 5 bases, there was a span of 6 bases. Germline V gives CDR1 LGHDT, CDR2 YNNKEL (reference sequence). The CDR3 loop spans 12 amino acids. CDR3 coding DNA: TGTGCCAGCAGCCAATCCCTGACTGAAGCTTTCTTT. This codes for CASSQSLTEAFF.

This chain's CDR3 is CATSDLGTSGQETQYF. CDR3 sequence (DNA): TGTGCCACCAGTGATTTGGGGACTAGCGGGCAAGAGACCCAGTACTTC. The V and J genes are TRBV24-1 and TRBJ2-5; 12 nucleotides align to TRBD2. Germline-derived CDR1 and CDR2 are KGHDR and SFDVKD. The V segment lost 0 bases and the J segment 2 bases; nucleotides outside the gene matches: 0. The CDR3 has 16 amino acids.

V gene TRBV4-2 combines with J gene TRBJ2-3, with D unclear. This CDR3 region has 14 residues. Germline-derived CDR1 and CDR2 are LGHNA and YNFKEQ. V lost 1 base and J 3 bases, leaving 8 bases between the germline ends. The CDR3 sequence is CASSQGAGTDTQYF. The CDR3 nucleotides read TGTGCCAGCAGCCAAGGGGCAGGAACAGATACGCAGTATTTT.

The chain combines TRBV19 with TRBJ1-2; D is perhaps TRBD1 (5 bases). The germline V gene has CDR1 LNHDA and CDR2 SQIVND (reference sequence). Trimming stripped 1 base from V and 0 bases from J, with 9 bases between. The CDR3 is 15 amino acids. The CDR3 region is CASSIGKGTNYGYTF. The CDR3 coding sequence is TGTGCCAGTAGTATAGGAAAGGGGACTAACTATGGCTACACCTTC. Supplemented by reference TRBV19 and TRBJ1-2, the full variable domain reads DGGITQSPKYLFRKEGQNVTLSCEQNLNHDAMYWYRQDPGQGLRLIYYSQIVNDFQKGDIAEGYSVSREKKESFPLTVTSAQKNPTAFYLCASSIGKGTNYGYTFGSGTRLTVV.

This clone appeared a few times. The chain joins TRBV6-1 to TRBJ2-7; 7 nucleotides agree with TRBD1. Trimming cost V 3 bases and J 4 bases; bases outside gene matches: 3. This CDR3 is built from 13 residues. Germline-derived CDR1 and CDR2 are MNHNS and SASEGT. The DNA of the CDR3 is TGTGCCAGCAGTGACCCGGACAGGTACGAGCAGTACTTC. Its protein product is CASSDPDRYEQYF.

This clone was detected only a few times. The chain employs TRBV10-3 and TRBJ1-2; TRBD1 might be the D (5 bases). Trimming removed 10 bases at V and 4 bases at J, with 10 bases between. In germline, CDR1 is ENHRY, CDR2 SYGVKD. The CDR3 loop spans 11 amino acids. The CDR3 coding sequence is TGTGCCACCGGGGGAGGCTATGGCTACACCTTC. Amino acids: CATGGGYGYTF.

The genes are TRBV19 and TRBJ2-2, with 7 nucleotides matching TRBD2. With V trimmed by 7 bases and J by 7 bases, 12 bases remained unmatched. The germline V gene encodes CDR1 LNHDA and CDR2 SQIVND (reference sequence). The CDR3 is 15 residues long. CDR3 nucleotide sequence: TGTGCCAGTACCGTCTGGACTAGGGGAAACGGGGAGCTGTTTTTT. Translating it yields CASTVWTRGNGELFF.

V usage is TRBV3-1 (or the pseudogene TRBV3-2) and J usage is TRBJ2-7; TRBD2 matches at 7 bases. V dropped 5 bases and J dropped 1; count of bases not matched to a gene: 8. This CDR3 has 15 residues. Germline V gives CDR1 LGHDT, CDR2 YNNKEL (reference sequence). As DNA, the CDR3 is TGTGCCAGCAGCGTCGGTTGGGGGGGATCCTACGAGCAGTACTTC. The encoded protein is CASSVGWGGSYEQYF.

V usage is TRBV24-1 and J usage is TRBJ2-3; 12 bases line up with TRBD2. CDR1 is KGHDR, CDR2 SFDVKD, per germline. The junction had 9 bases not matched to a gene; V was cut back by 3 bases and J by 0 bases. The CDR3 has 19 amino acids. CDR3 DNA sequence: TGTGCCACCAGTGATGAACGACTAGCGGGAGTATCTAGCACAGATACGCAGTATTTT. Its translation: CATSDERLAGVSSTDTQYF.

The rearrangement joins TRBV6-5 to TRBJ2-3; 8 nucleotides agree with TRBD2. Trimming cost V 6 bases and J 3 bases; bases outside gene matches: 8. There are 15 residues in the CDR3. Germline assignment: CDR1 MNHEY and CDR2 SVGAGI. CDR3 sequence: CASSLGRGRTDTQYF. As DNA, the CDR3 is TGTGCCAGCAGCCTCGGGAGGGGCCGAACAGATACGCAGTATTTT.

The rearrangement joins TRBV6-5 to TRBJ2-3; no reliable D call. V lost 6 bases and J 0 bases, leaving 13 bases between the germline ends. CDR3 length: 15 amino acids. Germline V gives CDR1 MNHEY, CDR2 SVGAGI. The DNA for the CDR3 is TGTGCCAGCAGGTTGGGCTATACTAGCACAGATACGCAGTATTTT. Translated, it gives CASRLGYTSTDTQYF.